Below are 6 T cell receptor beta chains sequenced from a single sample in a study of shared clonotypes between healthy human individuals. Sequenced by immunoSEQ multiplex PCR; TCRdb stores in-frame clones only, minus some. Among roughly 760,000 clones listed, 74% were seen once. The sequencing sample was made of memory CD4+ T cells sorted from blood. Subset given: CD45RA-negative fraction. These TCRs come from a young woman in good health.

This rearrangement joins TRBV7-9 to TRBJ2-5; 7 bases line up with TRBD2. J lost 2 bases, V lost 7 bases, and 4 bases had no gene match. The CDR3 extends over 13 amino acids. Looked up from germline, CDR1 is SEHNR and CDR2 is FQNEAQ (reference sequence). The CDR3 reads CASTAGGQETQYF. The CDR3 DNA sequence: TGTGCCAGCACGGCCGGGGGGCAAGAGACCCAGTACTTC.

This chain uses TRBV6-4 with TRBJ2-2; D gene uncertain. The CDR3 is 12 amino acids. Trimming removed 6 bases at V and 7 bases at J, with 9 bases between. Per the germline V gene, CDR1 is MRHNA and CDR2 is SNTAGT. CDR3 region: CASSQIGGELFF. As DNA, the CDR3 is TGTGCCAGCAGCCAAATAGGCGGGGAGCTGTTTTTT.

The V and J genes are TRBV2 and TRBJ2-7, with D tentatively TRBD2 (5 bases). The germline V gene has CDR1 SNHLY and CDR2 FYNNEI. Trimming left V 1 base short and J 2 bases short, with 12 bases between. The CDR3 is 15 amino acids. The CDR3 loop is CASSEVTGKTYEQYF. CDR3 sequence (DNA): TGTGCCAGCAGTGAAGTTACCGGGAAGACCTACGAGCAGTACTTC.

The chain couples TRBV7-8 to TRBJ2-3; the D gene is possibly TRBD1 (5 bases). This CDR3 spans 17 amino acids. Trimming removed 5 bases from V and 3 bases from J, with 21 bases in between. Germline loops: CDR1 SGHVS, CDR2 FQNEAQ. The CDR3 region has the DNA TGTGCCAGCAGCGTGGAAAGGGGCCGACCTCTAACAGATACGCAGTATTTT. Its translation: CASSVERGRPLTDTQYF.

The V call is TRBV6-5, the J call TRBJ2-7, with D possibly being TRBD2 (5 bases). The CDR3 covers 14 residues. Germline V gene sequence: CDR1 MNHEY, CDR2 SVGAGI. With 5 bases removed from V and 2 bases from J, the gap between germline ends came to 13 bases. The CDR3 DNA sequence: TGTGCCAGCAGTACCCGGACGGGGACCTACGAGCAGTACTTC. It translates to CASSTRTGTYEQYF.

The chain recombines TRBV10-1 with TRBJ2-3; 13 bases align to TRBD2. V shed 3 bases, J shed 4 bases, and the junction held 13 bases outside the gene matches. The CDR3 loop spans 19 amino acids. Germline values: CDR1 WNHNN, CDR2 SYGVQD (reference sequence). This chain's CDR3 is CASSDPTSGRTPSSDTQYF. CDR3 nucleotides: TGCGCCAGCAGTGATCCGACTAGCGGGAGGACCCCAAGTTCAGATACGCAGTATTTT.